The 23 T cell receptor beta chains in this list originate from one sample, sequenced in a study of graft-versus-host responses after intestinal transplantation. CFSE-labeled responder cells (about 200,000) were plated with about 200,000 irradiated, violet-dye-labeled stimulator cells. Clones were sequenced by immunoSEQ multiplex PCR, and TCRdb holds only the in-frame ones, with some missing. The sample yields about 15,000 clones, around two fifths seen once. The starting material was alloreactive CD8+ T cells from a mixed lymphocyte reaction culture, obtained before intestinal transplant. Subset of the sample: CFSE-low proliferating T cells sorted from roughly 6-day pre-transplant mixed lymphocyte reaction (GvH or HvG direction). These receptor sequences come from a human patient who received an intestinal transplant.

The chain uses TRBV6-5 and TRBJ2-7; TRBD1 agrees at 7 bases. V lost 5 bases, J lost 2 bases, and 6 bases stayed unmatched. The CDR3 is 14 residues long. Germline CDR1 and CDR2: MNHEY and SVGAGI. The CDR3 protein is CASSNRDSTYEQYF. The CDR3 nucleotides are TGTGCCAGCAGTAACCGGGACAGTACCTACGAGCAGTACTTC.

The chain combines TRBV19 with TRBJ2-1; TRBD2 is a possible D gene (6 bases). Deletions cut 5 bases from V and 3 bases from J, with 14 bases between. Germline CDR1 reads LNHDA; CDR2 reads SQIVND (reference sequence). The CDR3 covers 15 residues. The CDR3 spells CASSVTPGDYNEQFF. The CDR3 DNA sequence: TGTGCCAGTAGTGTAACTCCGGGAGACTACAATGAGCAGTTCTTC.

The chain is built from TRBV4-3 and TRBJ2-7, with 10 bases lining up with TRBD1. The CDR3 has 14 residues. Germline V gene data show CDR1 as LGHNA and CDR2 as YSLEER. V lost 3 bases to trimming and J lost 5 bases; unmatched junction nucleotides: 4. The CDR3: CASSQTGGNDEQYF. In nucleotides, the CDR3 is TGCGCCAGCAGCCAGACAGGGGGCAACGACGAGCAGTACTTC.

The CDR3 sequence is CASSLDMTGPYEQYF. DNA for the CDR3: TGTGCCAGCAGCTTAGATATGACAGGGCCCTACGAGCAGTACTTC. The chain employs TRBV11-2 and TRBJ2-7; 7 bases agree with TRBD1. The CDR3 runs 15 residues. Germline V gene sequence: CDR1 SGHAT, CDR2 FQNNGV. The V gene end was trimmed by 0 bases and the J gene end by 2 bases; junction bases not matched to a gene: 4.

The rearrangement links TRBV11-2 to TRBJ2-7; no clear D. The CDR3 spans 11 residues. Trimming cost V 1 base and J 7 bases, with 5 bases left between them. CDR1 is SGHAT and CDR2 is FQNNGV in the germline V gene. This CDR3 reads CASSLGQEQYF. For the CDR3, the DNA is TGTGCCAGCAGCTTAGGGCAAGAGCAGTACTTC.

This chain joins TRBV5-1 and TRBJ2-3; 8 bases agree with TRBD2. The CDR3 sequence is 14 residues long. Germline V CDR1 and CDR2: SGHRS, YFSETQ. With 0 bases clipped from V and 4 bases from J, the junction kept 1 base outside the gene matches. The CDR3 DNA reads TGCGCCAGCAGCTTGGGAGCGGGAGCAGATACGCAGTATTTT. Translation: CASSLGAGADTQYF.

By its share, this clone is medium-sized. V usage is TRBV6-5 and J usage is TRBJ2-3, with 8 bases that match TRBD2. The CDR3 covers 15 residues. V was pared by 4 bases and J by 5 bases, with 8 bases of the junction left unmatched. Germline V CDR1 and CDR2: MNHEY, SVGAGI. The CDR3, as DNA: TGTGCCAGCAGTTTAATTAGCGGGATGCAAGATACGCAGTATTTT. This gives the protein CASSLISGMQDTQYF.

By its share, this clone is medium-sized. V usage is TRBV13 and J usage is TRBJ1-2, with TRBD1 matching over 9 bases. This CDR3 is built from 15 residues. Germline V gene lookup returns CDR1 PRHDT and CDR2 FYEKMQ (reference sequence). V dropped 3 bases and J dropped 4; count of bases not matched to a gene: 6. The CDR3 nucleotides read TGTGCCAGCAGCTTTCGGGACAGGGACATCTATGGCTACACCTTC. Amino acid sequence: CASSFRDRDIYGYTF.

The chain joins TRBV7-2 to TRBJ1-2, with D possibly being TRBD1 (6 bases). Germline loops: CDR1 SGHTA, CDR2 FQGNSA. The CDR3 is 16 amino acids. V was cut by 6 bases and J by 5 bases, with 22 bases left in between. Here the CDR3 reads CASSAGAGVMVYGYTF. CDR3 DNA: TGTGCCAGCAGTGCTGGGGCAGGGGTGATGGTTTATGGCTACACCTTC. Looking up the rest from reference TRBV7-2 and TRBJ1-2 gives the full variable domain: GAGVSQSPSNKVTEKGKDVELRCDPISGHTALYWYRQSLGQGLEFLIYFQGNSAPDKSGLPSDRFSAERTGGSVSTLTIQRTQQEDSAVYLCASSAGAGVMVYGYTFGSGTRLTVV.

V usage is TRBV28 and J usage is TRBJ2-7; maybe TRBD2 (6 bases). The CDR3 extends over 15 amino acids. Germline V lookup: CDR1 MDHEN, CDR2 SYDVKM. The germline V and J ends were trimmed by 4 bases and 0 bases, with 13 bases remaining between them. CDR3 bases: TGTGCCAGCAGTTCAGTAGCGGTGAGCTCCTACGAGCAGTACTTC. Translation: CASSSVAVSSYEQYF. Combining the CDR3 with reference TRBV28 and TRBJ2-7 gives the whole variable domain DVKVTQSSRYLVKRTGEKVFLECVQDMDHENMFWYRQDPGLGLRLIYFSYDVKMKEKGDIPEGYSVSREKKERFSLILESASTNQTSMYLCASSSVAVSSYEQYFGPGTRLTVT.

This clone is medium-sized by share. The chain links TRBV27 to TRBJ2-7; D perhaps matches TRBD1 (6 bases). CDR1 and CDR2 (germline): MNHEY, SMNVEV (reference sequence). This CDR3 contains 14 residues. The ends were cut back, 5 bases at V and 7 bases at J, with 18 bases in the middle. The CDR3, as DNA: TGTGCCAGCAGTGTACAGGGTCCCGGATGGGAGCAGTACTTC. As protein: CASSVQGPGWEQYF.

This clone was seen only a few times. This same CDR3 is encoded by further DNA sequences in the sample. The gene calls are TRBV6-5 and TRBJ2-7; 8 bases are shared with TRBD2. Germline V CDR1 and CDR2: MNHEY, SVGAGI. After removal of 5 bases from V and 4 bases from J, the junction contained 7 bases not matched to a gene. CDR3 length: 14 residues. DNA for the CDR3: TGTGCCAGCAGTCCGGGACTAGGCGGGTACGAGCAGTACTTC. This encodes CASSPGLGGYEQYF.

In its sample, this clone was seen a few times. The chain combines TRBV19 with TRBJ2-7; 12 bases align to TRBD2. The CDR3 covers 14 residues. J gave up 7 bases and V 5 bases, and 6 bases lay outside the gene matches. The V gene's germline CDR1 is LNHDA and CDR2 SQIVND (reference sequence). The CDR3 sequence is CASSFGLAGFEQYF. Written as DNA, the CDR3 is TGTGCCAGTAGTTTCGGACTAGCGGGGTTTGAGCAGTACTTC.

This clone has more than one count but fewer than ten. V gene TRBV27 combines with J gene TRBJ2-3; no clear D. V lost 2 bases and J 0 bases, leaving 6 bases between the germline ends. The CDR3 is 14 amino acids. Germline V gives CDR1 MNHEY, CDR2 SMNVEV (reference sequence). The CDR3 sequence: CASSLIESTDTQYF. The CDR3 nucleotides read TGTGCCAGCAGTTTAATCGAGAGCACAGATACGCAGTATTTT.

The rearrangement uses TRBV27 and TRBJ1-5; D uncertain. The V and J ends lost 3 bases and 6 bases respectively, with 9 bases between them. Germline CDR1 reads MNHEY; CDR2 reads SMNVEV (reference sequence). The CDR3 is made up of 13 amino acids. The CDR3 nucleotides are TGTGCCAGCAGTTTGGGCGTAAGTCAGCCCCAGCATTTT. Protein sequence: CASSLGVSQPQHF.

This sequence joins TRBV15 and TRBJ2-5, with a tentative D call TRBD2 (6 bases). Germline assignment: CDR1 LNHNV and CDR2 YYDKDF (reference sequence). Trimming removed 5 bases at V and 9 bases at J, with 19 bases between. The length of the CDR3 is 14 residues. CDR3 in DNA: TGTGCCACCAGCCCTGGCGACGGGCCGGGGGCCCAGTACTTC. It is translated as CATSPGDGPGAQYF.

The chain carries TRBV10-2 and TRBJ2-6, with D tentatively TRBD1 (5 bases). The CDR3 sequence is 16 residues long. V lost 9 bases and J 0 bases, leaving 15 bases between the germline ends. The V gene's germline CDR1 is WSHSY and CDR2 SAAADI. This CDR3 is CARTPGYISGANVLTF. In nucleotides, the CDR3 is TGCGCCAGAACCCCAGGGTACATCTCTGGGGCCAACGTCCTGACTTTC.

This chain links TRBV2 with TRBJ1-2; TRBD1 aligns across 7 bases. This CDR3 spans 13 amino acids. Germline V gene data show CDR1 as SNHLY and CDR2 as FYNNEI. V was pared by 6 bases and J by 8 bases, with 9 bases of the junction left unmatched. CDR3 DNA sequence: TGTGCCAGCAGGGACGACAGGGTCGACGGCTACACCTTC. As protein: CASRDDRVDGYTF. The complete variable domain, with remaining parts taken from reference TRBV2 and TRBJ1-2, reads EPEVTQTPSHQVTQMGQEVILRCVPISNHLYFYWYRQILGQKVEFLVSFYNNEISEKSEIFDDQFSVERPDGSNFTLKIRSTKLEDSAMYFCASRDDRVDGYTFGSGTRLTVV.

There are a few counts of this clone. This chain links TRBV2 with TRBJ1-2, with 10 bases matching TRBD1. This CDR3 contains 15 residues. V shed 8 bases and J 4 bases; nucleotides not matched to a gene: 10. Per germline, CDR1 SNHLY and CDR2 FYNNEI. CDR3 in amino acids: CASAGGTGEGYGYTF. In DNA form, the CDR3 reads TGTGCCAGCGCCGGAGGGACAGGGGAGGGCTATGGCTACACCTTC.

This chain joins TRBV6-1 and TRBJ2-7; 9 bases are shared with TRBD1. The CDR3 has 13 amino acids. CDR1 and CDR2 (germline): MNHNS, SASEGT. Trimming removed 7 bases from V and 2 bases from J; junction bases left unmatched: 3. CDR3 in DNA: TGTGCCAGCAATAACAGGGGGCCCTACGAGCAGTACTTC. The encoded protein is CASNNRGPYEQYF.

This clone was seen more than once but under ten times. V is TRBV5-6 and J is TRBJ2-5; D ambiguous. The V gene's germline CDR1 is SGHDT and CDR2 YYEEEE. Trimming stripped 2 bases from V and 3 bases from J, with 8 bases between. This CDR3 spans 13 amino acids. CDR3 sequence: CASSLGVKETQYF. The CDR3 DNA sequence: TGTGCCAGCAGCTTAGGAGTTAAAGAGACCCAGTACTTC.

This clone appeared once. This chain's CDR3 is CASSPDGWDTQYF. The CDR3 nucleotides read TGTGCCAGCAGTCCAGACGGGTGGGATACGCAGTATTTT. The V and J genes are TRBV5-4 and TRBJ2-3; D is undetermined. Germline-derived CDR1 and CDR2 are SGHNT and YYREEE (reference sequence). The CDR3 spans 13 residues. The V end was cut by 5 bases, the J end by 6 bases, with 13 bases between.

This sequence joins TRBV28 and TRBJ2-1; 14 positions match TRBD2. The trim removed 8 bases at V and 7 bases at J, leaving 25 bases unmatched. Germline values: CDR1 MDHEN, CDR2 SYDVKM. The CDR3 extends over 21 amino acids. This CDR3 is CASYEGARRAGTSGRGNEQFF. CDR3 nucleotides: TGTGCCAGCTATGAGGGGGCCCGGCGTGCTGGGACTAGCGGGAGAGGTAATGAGCAGTTCTTC.